The 10 T cell receptor beta chains given below trace back to one sample, sequenced in a study of cytomegalovirus exposure and HLA in healthy donors. The PCR used 60 Vbeta and 13 Jbeta primers. This table comes from immunoSEQ multiplex PCR, and its TCRdb copy is limited to in-frame clones, with some not included. Among more than 95,000 clones listed, roughly 80% were seen once. The sample taken for sequencing was PBMCs. The source of these receptors is a man aged 25-45 years in good health and CMV-seropositive.

This clone was recorded only once. The gene calls are TRBV7-8 and TRBJ2-1; possible D gene TRBD2, 5 bases. CDR1 SGHVS and CDR2 FQNEAQ come from the germline V gene. This CDR3 has 16 amino acids. Trimming removed 2 bases at V and 4 bases at J, with 15 bases between. DNA of the CDR3: TGTGCCAGCAGCTTATCCCGATTGAGCGGATACAATGAGCAGTTCTTC. Amino acids: CASSLSRLSGYNEQFF.

V and J are TRBV7-9 and TRBJ2-7; 7 bases fit TRBD1. CDR1 and CDR2 from the germline V gene are SEHNR and FQNEAQ (reference sequence). CDR3 length equals 14 residues. After removal of 1 base from V and 4 bases from J, the junction contained 4 bases not matched to a gene. CDR3 loop: CASSLEHRGYEQYF. CDR3 nucleotide sequence: TGTGCCAGCAGCTTAGAGCACAGGGGTTACGAGCAGTACTTC.

This chain uses TRBV12-5 with TRBJ2-2; maybe TRBD2 (5 bases). The CDR3 is made up of 13 amino acids. Germline CDR1 is LGHNT and CDR2 is FRNRAP. CDR3 loop: CASYPGVAGELFF. The CDR3 DNA is TGTGCCTCTTACCCCGGGGTGGCCGGGGAGCTGTTTTTT.

The chain combines TRBV10-1 with TRBJ2-3, with TRBD1 as a possible D gene (5 bases). CDR3 size: 16 residues. Germline lookup yields CDR1 WNHNN and CDR2 SYGVQD (reference sequence). Between the trimmed V and J ends, which lost 0 bases and 0 bases, there was a span of 10 bases. The CDR3 reads CASSESIQGSTDTQYF. Written as DNA, the CDR3 is TGCGCCAGCAGTGAGTCGATCCAGGGTAGCACAGATACGCAGTATTTT.

The rearrangement joins TRBV19 to TRBJ1-3; D not certain. Germline loops: CDR1 LNHDA, CDR2 SQIVND (reference sequence). The CDR3 is made up of 12 amino acids. The V end was cut by 7 bases, the J end by 3 bases, with 7 bases between. Here the CDR3 reads CASKNSGNTIYF. The CDR3 region has the DNA TGTGCCAGTAAGAACAGTGGAAACACCATATATTTT. The entire variable domain, with the rest obtained from reference TRBV19 and TRBJ1-3, is as follows: DGGITQSPKYLFRKEGQNVTLSCEQNLNHDAMYWYRQDPGQGLRLIYYSQIVNDFQKGDIAEGYSVSREKKESFPLTVTSAQKNPTAFYLCASKNSGNTIYFGEGSWLTVV.

This chain joins TRBV7-4 and TRBJ1-5, with TRBD1 as a possible D gene (6 bases). The V end lost 5 bases, the J end lost 1 base, and 18 bases lay between the germline ends. The germline CDR1 and CDR2 sequences are SGHVT and SQSDAQ. The CDR3 is made up of 17 amino acids. CDR3 nucleotides: TGTGCCAGCAGCCCTATCGGGGGGCTGAGGAGCAATCAGCCCCAGCATTTT. Its translation is CASSPIGGLRSNQPQHF.

The V and J genes are TRBV4-2 and TRBJ1-6; 10 bases fit TRBD1. V shed 3 bases and J 9 bases; nucleotides not matched to a gene: 2. CDR3 size: 14 residues. CDR1 and CDR2 from the germline V gene are LGHNA and YNFKEQ. This CDR3 reads CASSQGQGSSPLHF. In DNA, the CDR3 is TGTGCCAGCAGCCAGGGACAGGGGAGTTCACCCCTCCACTTT.

Only one count was recorded for this clone. The V and J genes are TRBV10-3 and TRBJ1-3; the D gene is possibly TRBD1 (6 bases). The V gene's germline CDR1 is ENHRY and CDR2 SYGVKD. The CDR3 has 14 amino acids. The germline V and J ends were trimmed by 6 bases and 1 base, with 10 bases remaining between them. The CDR3 loop is CAISPGQSGNTIYF. CDR3 nucleotides: TGTGCCATCAGCCCGGGACAATCTGGAAACACCATATATTTT.

The chain is built from TRBV21-1 and TRBJ2-3; TRBD2, as called in the table, went unchecked against the DNA. TRBV21-1 is described as a pseudogene. The CDR3 loop spans 14 amino acids. Here the CDR3 DNA reads TGTGCCAGCAGCAAAGGAGGTGACACAGATACGCAGTATTTT. This translates into CASSKGGDTDTQYF.

The chain has TRBV27 and TRBJ2-1, with 10 bases matching TRBD1. Per germline, CDR1 MNHEY and CDR2 SMNVEV (reference sequence). This CDR3 is 16 amino acids long. V lost 3 bases, J lost 8 bases, and 10 bases stayed unmatched. The CDR3 nucleotides are TGTGCCAGCAGTTTCTTTTTCGGACAGGGGGAGGATGAGCAGTTCTTC. It encodes CASSFFFGQGEDEQFF.